This T cell receptor beta chain was captured in a study of blood T cell repertoires in COVID-19. About the research overall: Sources were T cells, B-cell-depleted T cells, or PBMCs; the material itself was cDNA or gDNA.

TCRdb keeps only in-frame clones here, not all; method: immunoSEQ multiplex PCR. The sample carries a few hundred thousand clones, over 85% recorded once. In germline, CDR1 is MGHRA, CDR2 YSYEKL. After removal of 4 bases from V and 3 bases from J, the junction contained 6 bases not matched to a gene. There are 14 residues in the CDR3. Specimen: PBMCs or T cells enriched from blood (not recorded which). The V call is TRBV4-1, the J call TRBJ2-7, with 7 nucleotides matching TRBD2. The receptor's source is a woman under 40 who had recovered from COVID-19. The CDR3 loop is CASSPGGLDYEQYF. The CDR3 coding sequence is TGCGCCAGCAGCCCGGGGGGTTTGGACTACGAGCAGTACTTC.